This T cell receptor (beta chain) was sequenced for a study of human T cells and chemical hapten exposure. Study-level information: TCR yield per sample varied, mainly due to pooled library volumes.

Time point defined: pre-sensitization, week 0. Sample treatment: therapeutic diphenylcyclopropenone sensitization with weekly scalp DPC. V lost 3 bases, J lost 2 bases, and 10 bases lay in between. Germline loops: CDR1 SQVTM, CDR2 ANQGSEA. The CDR3 covers 13 residues. A single record per CDR3 protein comes from TCRdb applying MiXCR to the RACE reads. The sample lists about 290,000 distinct CDR3 sequences, approximately 7.5% occurring once. The sequencing used whole blood, collected in connection with sensitization to the hapten diphenylcyclopropenone (DPC). This chain joins TRBV29-1 and TRBJ1-2; D is ambiguous. The sequence was collected from a man younger than 35 with alopecia areata. Some clones in this sample may be carry-over from other donors' samples. CDR3 loop: CSVDPDTNYGYTF. The DNA of the CDR3 is TGCAGCGTTGACCCTGATACGAACTATGGCTACACCTTC.